This TCR beta chain was recovered during a study of Ad26.COV2.S vaccination and SARS-CoV-2 variants. Study-wide points: Total T cell responses were possibly underestimated by TCR breadth and depth analyses.

As for treatment: around 19 received Ad26.COV2.S at low or high dose, single or two shots; 5 received placebo; per-sample allocation not given. Samples analyzed were those drawn on day 63 after the first vaccine or placebo injection. Donation was by an adult aged 18-55 years who was in Boston. Wuhan-strain SARS-CoV-2 spike was expressed by the Ad26 vector that made up the vaccine. This clone showed up just once. Antigen unknown. Only in-frame clones appear in the TCRdb table, and some are missing; sequencing was by immunoSEQ multiplex PCR. The repertoire includes fewer than 400,000 clones, 85% to 90% of them detected once, and around 5.5% sits in the top ten. This CDR3 contains 15 residues. From germline, CDR1 is MNHEY and CDR2 SVGAGI. The ends lost 2 bases at V and 8 bases at J; junction bases unmatched: 10.

The specimen was peripheral blood, collected in a trial of Ad26.COV2.S vaccine versus placebo. The chain employs TRBV6-5 and TRBJ1-1; 8 bases line up with TRBD1. This receptor was taken from a person between 18 and 60 years old who received the Ad26.COV2.S COVID-19 vaccine or a placebo. In DNA form, the CDR3 reads TGTGCCAGCAGTTACGGGGGACAGGCCATAGGAGAAGCTTTCTTT. This codes for CASSYGGQAIGEAFF.